These 28 T cell receptor beta chains came from one sample sequenced in a study of blood T cell repertoires in COVID-19. Repertoires were generated with immunoSEQ multiplex PCR, while TCRdb's copy carries only in-frame clones and drops some. The table has approximately 40,000 clones, about 88% seen once; the top ten hold approximately 20%. Material: peripheral blood. Receptors originate from a man aged 50-59 years in a cohort sampled during active COVID-19.

The chain has TRBV9 and TRBJ2-2; 11 bases match TRBD1. This CDR3 is built from 18 residues. Germline loops: CDR1 SGDLS, CDR2 YYNGEE. V was pared by 2 bases and J by 1 base, with 7 bases of the junction left unmatched. The CDR3 coding sequence is TGTGCCAGCAGCGTTTCCGGACAGGGGGCCGTGAACACCGGGGAGCTGTTTTTT. Amino acid sequence: CASSVSGQGAVNTGELFF.

The rearrangement uses TRBV19 and TRBJ2-7; D is ambiguous. In germline, CDR1 is LNHDA, CDR2 SQIVND (reference sequence). Trimming stripped 5 bases from V and 3 bases from J, with 11 bases between. The CDR3 length is 13 residues. The DNA for the CDR3 is TGTGCCAGTAGTTTTAGCCCCCGCTACGAGCAGTACTTC. Protein: CASSFSPRYEQYF.

This rearrangement joins TRBV11-2 to TRBJ2-5; TRBD2 matches at 11 bases. In germline, CDR1 is SGHAT, CDR2 FQNNGV. V shed 6 bases and J 5 bases; nucleotides not matched to a gene: 8. CDR3 length equals 15 residues. The CDR3 DNA follows: TGTGCCAGCAGGGATAGCGGGAGGGCCTGGGAGACCCAGTACTTC. As protein: CASRDSGRAWETQYF.

The rearrangement links TRBV19 to TRBJ1-4, with 7 bases aligning to TRBD1. Looked up from germline, CDR1 is LNHDA and CDR2 is SQIVND (reference sequence). The CDR3 length is 13 residues. V trimming: 5 bases; J trimming: 7 bases; junction bases outside the gene matches: 4. The CDR3 DNA is TGTGCCAGTAGTTTCGGACAGGCTGAAAAACTGTTTTTT. Translation gives CASSFGQAEKLFF.

The rearrangement joins TRBV7-2 to TRBJ2-6; a possible D gene is TRBD2 (6 bases). V was cut by 5 bases and J by 2 bases, with 7 bases left in between. CDR1 and CDR2 (germline): SGHTA, FQGNSA. This CDR3 is 14 amino acids long. The CDR3 DNA sequence: TGTGCCAGCAGCCGCGGGGCTGGGGCCAACGTCCTGACTTTC. This translates into CASSRGAGANVLTF.

The chain has TRBV7-3 and TRBJ1-3; 7 nucleotides align to TRBD1. J gave up 0 bases and V 5 bases, and 7 bases lay outside the gene matches. CDR3 size: 16 residues. The germline V gene has CDR1 SGHTA and CDR2 FQGTGA. The CDR3 is CASSRQGSISGNTIYF. CDR3 in DNA: TGTGCCAGCAGCCGACAGGGATCAATCTCTGGAAACACCATATATTTT.

The chain combines TRBV19 with TRBJ2-2, with D perhaps matching TRBD2 (7 bases). V dropped 4 bases and J dropped 7 bases, with 13 bases sitting between them. CDR1 is LNHDA, CDR2 SQIVND, per germline (reference sequence). The CDR3 consists of 14 residues. For the CDR3, the DNA is TGTGCCAGTAGTAAGGGGGAGGGCCTCGGGGAGCTGTTTTTT. It encodes CASSKGEGLGELFF.

The chain couples TRBV6-1 to TRBJ1-1, with D tentatively TRBD1 (6 bases). Trimming removed 3 bases from V and 0 bases from J, with 17 bases in between. CDR1 is MNHNS, CDR2 SASEGT, per germline. The CDR3 consists of 17 residues. CDR3 sequence: CASSEGSVGHLNTEAFF. The DNA of the CDR3 is TGTGCCAGCAGTGAGGGATCCGTGGGACACTTGAACACTGAAGCTTTCTTT.

This clone occurred once. The rearrangement uses TRBV7-9 and TRBJ1-3, with 9 bases that match TRBD1. V shed 4 bases and J 8 bases; nucleotides not matched to a gene: 12. Germline V gives CDR1 SEHNR, CDR2 FQNEAQ (reference sequence). This CDR3 is built from 16 residues. In DNA form, the CDR3 reads TGTGCCAGCAGCTCGAACAAACAGGGGGCGCAGGACACCATATATTTT. Its translation: CASSSNKQGAQDTIYF.

This clone came up once. The V call is TRBV6-2 or TRBV6-3, the J call TRBJ1-2; no definite D call. This CDR3 is 12 amino acids long. Deletions cut 6 bases from V and 1 base from J, with 6 bases between. The germline V gene encodes CDR1 MNHEY and CDR2 SVGEGT. Here the CDR3 reads CASSRDNYGYTF. CDR3 sequence (DNA): TGTGCCAGCAGCCGAGATAACTATGGCTACACCTTC.

The chain has TRBV24-1 and TRBJ2-5; 7 nucleotides agree with TRBD1. Losses at the gene ends were 3 bases for V and 5 bases for J; bases not matched to a gene: 8. The CDR3 contains 15 residues. Looked up from germline, CDR1 is KGHDR and CDR2 is SFDVKD. The CDR3 nucleotides are TGTGCCACCAGTGATCCAGGGGGTTCGGGGGAGACCCAGTACTTC. It encodes CATSDPGGSGETQYF.

V usage is TRBV19 and J usage is TRBJ2-1; 11 bases match TRBD2. The CDR3 contains 15 residues. Germline-derived CDR1 and CDR2 are LNHDA and SQIVND (reference sequence). Unmatched junction bases numbered 7, after V lost 6 bases and J lost 6 bases. The CDR3 is CASSLLAGVGNEQFF. The CDR3, as DNA: TGTGCCAGTAGCCTACTAGCGGGAGTTGGCAATGAGCAGTTCTTC.

Within the sample, this clone is medium-sized. The chain uses TRBV6-1 and TRBJ1-5; D is perhaps TRBD1 (6 bases). The CDR3 is made up of 16 amino acids. With 4 bases removed from V and 4 bases from J, the gap between germline ends came to 17 bases. Germline assignment: CDR1 MNHNS and CDR2 SASEGT. The CDR3 loop is CASSVEQGVGNQPQHF. The CDR3 region has the DNA TGTGCCAGCAGTGTAGAACAGGGTGTAGGGAATCAGCCCCAGCATTTT.

Many counts were recorded for this clone. The rearrangement uses TRBV4-1 and TRBJ2-7; D is perhaps TRBD2 (5 bases). This CDR3 spans 15 amino acids. V lost 0 bases and J 5 bases, leaving 14 bases between the germline ends. Germline lookup yields CDR1 MGHRA and CDR2 YSYEKL. The CDR3 DNA follows: TGCGCCAGCAGCCAAGAGGGGAGACGGCAGAACGAGCAGTACTTC. Amino acid sequence: CASSQEGRRQNEQYF.

The chain links TRBV3-1 (or the pseudogene TRBV3-2) to TRBJ2-7; 12 nucleotides align to TRBD1. Germline loops: CDR1 LGHDT, CDR2 YNNKEL (reference sequence). With 0 bases clipped from V and 7 bases from J, the junction kept 10 bases outside the gene matches. The CDR3 covers 17 residues. The CDR3 DNA reads as TGTGCCAGCAGCCAAGATGTTTGGGGACAGGGGGCAGGGGAGCAGTACTTC. Translating it yields CASSQDVWGQGAGEQYF.

The chain combines TRBV2 with TRBJ2-1; TRBD2 matches 11 bases. The V gene end was trimmed by 6 bases and the J gene end by 5 bases; junction bases not matched to a gene: 6. Per the germline V gene, CDR1 is SNHLY and CDR2 is FYNNEI. The CDR3 has 15 amino acids. DNA for the CDR3: TGTGCCAGCAGCCCTAGCGGGAGGCCTAACAATGAGCAGTTCTTC. Translating gives CASSPSGRPNNEQFF.

Written as DNA, the CDR3 is TGTGCCAGCAGTTTAGTTCCCCCGGGACAGGGGGTGATTAGCAATCAGCCCCAGCATTTT. Its translation is CASSLVPPGQGVISNQPQHF. V gene TRBV27 combines with J gene TRBJ1-5, with 11 bases aligning to TRBD1. The ends lost 2 bases at V and 0 bases at J; junction bases unmatched: 12. From germline, CDR1 is MNHEY and CDR2 SMNVEV (reference sequence). The CDR3 contains 20 residues.

In this sample, this clone turned up a few times. This sequence joins TRBV4-3 and TRBJ1-6, with D possibly being TRBD1 (6 bases). Trimming left V 0 bases short and J 9 bases short, with 15 bases between. Germline assignment: CDR1 LGHNA and CDR2 YSLEER. This CDR3 contains 16 residues. CDR3 loop: CASSQDRATGGSPLHF. Here the CDR3 DNA reads TGCGCCAGCAGCCAAGATAGGGCGACAGGCGGTTCACCCCTCCACTTT.

The rearrangement uses TRBV3-1 (or the pseudogene TRBV3-2) and TRBJ1-2; D is unresolved. The CDR3 contains 14 residues. Germline CDR1 is LGHDT and CDR2 is YNNKEL (reference sequence). Trimming removed 4 bases from V and 2 bases from J, with 11 bases in between. The DNA of the CDR3 is TGTGCCAGCAGCCTTAAAGCCATCAACTATGGCTACACCTTC. Protein: CASSLKAINYGYTF.

The chain has TRBV30 and TRBJ2-3, with a possible D match to TRBD2 (5 bases). V was cut by 4 bases and J by 6 bases, with 11 bases left in between. The CDR3 totals 12 residues. Germline V lookup: CDR1 GTSNPN, CDR2 SVGIG (reference sequence). The CDR3 DNA follows: TGTGCCTGGAAGAGATGGGAGGATACGCAGTATTTT. Amino acids: CAWKRWEDTQYF. Drawing the rest from reference TRBV30 and TRBJ2-3, the complete variable domain is SQTIHQWPATLVQPVGSPLSLECTVEGTSNPNLYWYRQAAGRGLQLLFYSVGIGQISSEVPQNLSASRPQDRQFILSSKKLLLSDSGFYLCAWKRWEDTQYFGPGTRLTVL.

This sequence joins TRBV6-5 and TRBJ2-7; TRBD2 agrees at 7 bases. The V gene's germline CDR1 is MNHEY and CDR2 SVGAGI. Losses at the gene ends were 2 bases for V and 2 bases for J; bases not matched to a gene: 6. CDR3 length equals 15 residues. The CDR3 protein is CASSYTSGTTYEQYV. The CDR3, as DNA: TGTGCCAGCAGTTACACCTCCGGGACTACCTACGAGCAGTACGTC.

The rearrangement joins TRBV2 to TRBJ2-1; 7 bases are a match to TRBD2. The J segment lost 9 bases and the V segment lost 1 base, leaving 9 bases of the junction unmatched. The CDR3 extends over 15 amino acids. Germline values: CDR1 SNHLY, CDR2 FYNNEI. The CDR3 sequence: CASSEVSGPGGEQFF. CDR3 coding DNA: TGTGCCAGCAGTGAAGTTAGCGGGCCGGGGGGTGAGCAGTTCTTC.

The V gene is TRBV6-6, the J gene TRBJ2-1, with 10 bases that match TRBD1. The length of the CDR3 is 16 residues. V dropped 6 bases and J dropped 6; count of bases not matched to a gene: 11. Germline-derived CDR1 and CDR2 are MNHNY and SVGAGI (reference sequence). CDR3 in DNA: TGTGCCAGCAGCGACTCGTGGACAGGGGGATTCAATGAGCAGTTCTTC. It specifies CASSDSWTGGFNEQFF.

The chain combines TRBV7-9 with TRBJ1-1, with D tentatively TRBD1 (5 bases). Trimming removed 5 bases from V and 6 bases from J, with 10 bases in between. The germline V gene has CDR1 SEHNR and CDR2 FQNEAQ (reference sequence). CDR3 length: 12 residues. The CDR3 protein is CASSGGGPEAFF. CDR3 nucleotides: TGTGCCAGCAGCGGGGGAGGACCTGAAGCTTTCTTT. Drawing the rest from reference TRBV7-9 and TRBJ1-1, the complete variable domain is DTGVSQNPRHKITKRGQNVTFRCDPISEHNRLYWYRQTLGQGPEFLTYFQNEAQLEKSRLLSDRFSAERPKGSFSTLEIQRTEQGDSAMYLCASSGGGPEAFFGQGTRLTVV.

The chain carries TRBV6-5 and TRBJ2-1; D unclear. V lost 2 bases and J 5 bases, leaving 10 bases between the germline ends. Per the germline V gene, CDR1 is MNHEY and CDR2 is SVGAGI. The CDR3 sequence is 14 residues long. The CDR3 sequence: CASSYVRSNNEQFF. The CDR3 DNA sequence: TGTGCCAGCAGTTACGTCCGCAGTAACAATGAGCAGTTCTTC.

This chain joins TRBV11-2 and TRBJ2-1; D is uncertain. The CDR3 length is 11 residues. Germline CDR1 SGHAT, CDR2 FQNNGV. Trimming took off 8 bases at V and 6 bases at J, with 8 bases between the two ends. The CDR3 DNA is TGTGCCAGCTCCCGAGGCAATGAGCAGTTCTTC. It is translated as CASSRGNEQFF.

The chain carries TRBV6-4 and TRBJ2-3, with 7 positions matching TRBD2. Germline lookup yields CDR1 MRHNA and CDR2 SNTAGT. The CDR3 has 16 amino acids. V trimming: 0 bases; J trimming: 0 bases; junction bases outside the gene matches: 3. CDR3 protein: CASSDSGTTSTDTQYF. The CDR3 DNA reads TGTGCCAGCAGTGACTCCGGGACTACTAGCACAGATACGCAGTATTTT.

The chain has TRBV2 and TRBJ1-3, with 7 bases aligning to TRBD1. Trimming removed 5 bases from V and 2 bases from J; junction bases left unmatched: 6. Germline assignment: CDR1 SNHLY and CDR2 FYNNEI. This CDR3 region has 15 residues. The CDR3 DNA is TGTGCCAGCAGTTATACAGGGGCAACTGGAAACACCATATATTTT. Translation: CASSYTGATGNTIYF.